Following are 13 T cell receptor beta chains from one sample sequenced in a study of regulatory T cells in long-lasting Graves disease. Time point of the sample: newly diagnosed GD, antithyroid drugs for less than 3 months. Isolated PBMC RNA provided the starting material for the TCR library. In building TCR beta libraries, iRepertoire HTBI primers were used together with Arm-PCR of CDR3 regions. In TCRdb, the multiplex PCR reads were re-called with MiXCR into one record per CDR3 protein. The sample lists 350,000 to 500,000 distinct CDR3 sequences; over 15% were seen once. These same data were also listed under a study on T cells in Graves' hyperthyroidism and ophthalmopathy.

The starting material was peripheral blood mononuclear cells (PBMCs), obtained at new diagnosis, from a patient treated with antithyroid drugs. These receptors were obtained from a woman in her thirties with Graves disease.

V is TRBV28 and J is TRBJ2-7, with D perhaps TRBD1 or TRBD2 (5 bases each). This CDR3 contains 14 residues. The V gene's germline CDR1 is MDHEN and CDR2 SYDVKM. V dropped 7 bases and J dropped 2 bases, with 15 bases sitting between them. CDR3 DNA: TGTGCCAGCACCGACCTTTCGGGGCCCTACGAGCAGTACTTC. It yields the protein CASTDLSGPYEQYF.

V gene TRBV6-1 combines with J gene TRBJ1-5; TRBD1 matches at 8 bases. Losses at the gene ends were 6 bases for V and 3 bases for J; bases not matched to a gene: 7. Germline V gene lookup returns CDR1 MNHNS and CDR2 SASEGT. This CDR3 spans 15 amino acids. In DNA, the CDR3 is TGTGCCAGCAGCCGGTCAGGGGGCTACAATCAGCCCCAGCATTTT. This sequence encodes CASSRSGGYNQPQHF.

This clonotype was counted ten times or more. The chain joins TRBV12-3 or TRBV12-4 to TRBJ2-3, with TRBD2 matching over 9 bases. V was pared by 5 bases and J by 6 bases, with 9 bases of the junction left unmatched. The CDR3 spans 15 residues. The CDR3 region is CASSGGGVGKDTQYF. Here the CDR3 DNA reads TGTGCCAGCAGTGGCGGGGGGGTGGGGAAGGATACGCAGTATTTT.

As regards this clonotype: A much larger clone differs from this one at a single base, so this may be a read error. The chain is built from TRBV13 and TRBJ2-1; the D is unclear. The CDR3 spans 14 residues. The germline gives CDR1 PRHDT, CDR2 FYEKMQ (reference sequence). V was clipped by 5 bases and J by 5 bases, with 13 bases between them. The CDR3 region is CASSPRDTDNEQFF. In nucleotides, the CDR3 is TGTGCCAGCAGCCCCCGCGACACTGACAATGAGCAGTTCTTC.

The chain recombines TRBV19 with TRBJ2-3; tentative D call: TRBD2 (6 bases). Germline loops: CDR1 LNHDA, CDR2 SQIVND (reference sequence). The CDR3 consists of 14 residues. V lost 6 bases and J lost 2, with 12 bases in between. In nucleotides, the CDR3 is TGTGCCAGTAGAATCACGGGAGCCACAGATACGCAGTATTTT. Its protein is CASRITGATDTQYF. Drawing the rest from reference TRBV19 and TRBJ2-3, the complete variable domain is DGGITQSPKYLFRKEGQNVTLSCEQNLNHDAMYWYRQDPGQGLRLIYYSQIVNDFQKGDIAEGYSVSREKKESFPLTVTSAQKNPTAFYLCASRITGATDTQYFGPGTRLTVL.

This clonotype appeared many times. This chain uses TRBV6-1 with TRBJ2-7; 8 positions match TRBD2. V lost 8 bases and J lost 5; bases outside the gene matches: 8. The length of the CDR3 is 13 residues. CDR1 and CDR2 (germline): MNHNS, SASEGT. The CDR3 coding sequence is TGTGCCAGCGCCCAGCGGGAGTCTAACGAGCAGTACTTC. Its translation is CASAQRESNEQYF.

This rearrangement joins TRBV5-1 to TRBJ1-2; possible D gene TRBD1, 6 bases. Germline V CDR1 and CDR2: SGHRS, YFSETQ. The V end lost 2 bases, the J end lost 7 bases, and 18 bases lay between the germline ends. CDR3 length: 15 residues. The DNA of the CDR3 is TGCGCCAGCAGCTTCCCCCGGGGGACATCGGGTGGCTACACCTTC. This sequence encodes CASSFPRGTSGGYTF.

Of note for this clonotype: This may be a read error: a much more frequent sequence differs by one nucleotide. The gene calls are TRBV27 and TRBJ1-2; no clear D gene. CDR3 size: 14 residues. Trimming stripped 5 bases from V and 2 bases from J, with 12 bases between. Germline CDR1 reads MNHEY; CDR2 reads SMNVEV (reference sequence). The CDR3 DNA reads TGTGCCAGCAGTGATTTCGGCACCAACTATGGCTACACCTTC. This encodes CASSDFGTNYGYTF.

In its sample, this clonotype was seen many times. This chain links TRBV20-1 with TRBJ1-1, with TRBD1 as a possible D gene (5 bases). CDR3 length equals 14 residues. CDR1 is DFQATT and CDR2 is SNEGSKA in the germline V gene (reference sequence). V lost 0 bases, J lost 2 bases, and 10 bases lay in between. CDR3 loop: CSARDPGTNTEAFF. The CDR3 DNA follows: TGCAGTGCTAGAGATCCGGGGACCAACACTGAAGCTTTCTTT.

Ten or more counts support this clonotype. The rearrangement links TRBV30 to TRBJ2-2; 12 bases map to TRBD2. CDR1 is GTSNPN and CDR2 is SVGIG in the germline V gene (reference sequence). The CDR3 has 16 residues. The CDR3 sequence is CGTASGRAIWTGELFF. In DNA form, the CDR3 reads TGTGGAACGGCTAGCGGGAGGGCTATTTGGACCGGGGAGCTGTTTTTT.

The CDR3 DNA reads TGTGCCAGCAGCCCCTATGCCCCTACTGCACTAGCGGGAGTCCCTGAGCAGTTCTTC. Its translation: CASSPYAPTALAGVPEQFF. This chain uses TRBV7-8 with TRBJ2-1, with 11 bases that match TRBD2. V lost 5 bases to trimming and J lost 9 bases; unmatched junction nucleotides: 21. Germline V gene lookup returns CDR1 SGHVS and CDR2 FQNEAQ. The CDR3 covers 19 residues.

This chain uses TRBV11-2 with TRBJ1-3; TRBD1 agrees at 8 bases. Germline V gene lookup returns CDR1 SGHAT and CDR2 FQNNGV. This CDR3 contains 15 residues. Trimming at V came to 3 bases and at J to 2 bases, leaving 3 bases not matched to a gene. The chain's CDR3 is CASSLDRVTGNTIYF. The CDR3 coding sequence is TGTGCCAGCAGCTTGGACAGGGTAACTGGAAACACCATATATTTT.

The table lists this clonotype with many counts. This sequence joins TRBV18 and TRBJ1-2; D is possibly TRBD1 (6 bases). This CDR3 has 13 residues. With 3 bases removed from V and 8 bases from J, the gap between germline ends came to 13 bases. Germline values: CDR1 KGHSH, CDR2 LQKENI. The CDR3 sequence is CASSPSRGLGYTF. The CDR3 bases are TGTGCCAGCTCACCCAGCAGGGGACTGGGCTACACCTTC.